The following is a TCR beta chain sequence with its context. Trimming took 0 bases from V and 5 from J, leaving 6 bases between them. The CDR3 is 12 amino acids. The germline CDR1 and CDR2 sequences are GTSNPN and SVGIG (reference sequence). The data were obtained in a study of blood T cell repertoires in COVID-19. TCRdb's copy holds only in-frame clones and misses some; the assay was immunoSEQ multiplex PCR. This sample has tens of thousands of clones, with around 68% found just once. The receptor was derived from a woman in her 70s with acute or convalescent COVID-19. J is TRBJ2-3 and V is TRBV30, with D possibly being TRBD2 (6 bases). The sequencing input was peripheral blood. Here the CDR3 DNA reads TGTGCCTGGAGTGTCGGGGGAGATACGCAGTATTTT. Translating gives CAWSVGGDTQYF. Drawing the rest from reference TRBV30 and TRBJ2-3, the complete variable domain is SQTIHQWPATLVQPVGSPLSLECTVEGTSNPNLYWYRQAAGRGLQLLFYSVGIGQISSEVPQNLSASRPQDRQFILSSKKLLLSDSGFYLCAWSVGGDTQYFGPGTRLTVL.